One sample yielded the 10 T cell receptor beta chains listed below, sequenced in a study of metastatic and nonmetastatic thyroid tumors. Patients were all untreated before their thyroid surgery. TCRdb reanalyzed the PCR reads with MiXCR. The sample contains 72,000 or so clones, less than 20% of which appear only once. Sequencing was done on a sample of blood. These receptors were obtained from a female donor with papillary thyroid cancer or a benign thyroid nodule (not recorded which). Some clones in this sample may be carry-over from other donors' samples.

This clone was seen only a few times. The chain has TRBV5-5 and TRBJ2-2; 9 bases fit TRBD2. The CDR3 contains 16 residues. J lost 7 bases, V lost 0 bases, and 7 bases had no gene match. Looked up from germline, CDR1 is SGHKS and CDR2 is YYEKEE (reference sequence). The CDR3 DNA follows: TGTGCCAGCAGCTTGGAGTTAGCGGGAGTATTCGGGGAGCTGTTTTTT. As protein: CASSLELAGVFGELFF.

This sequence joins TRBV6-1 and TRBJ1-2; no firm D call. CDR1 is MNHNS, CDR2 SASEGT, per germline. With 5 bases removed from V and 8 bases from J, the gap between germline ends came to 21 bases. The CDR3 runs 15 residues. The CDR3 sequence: CASSKYPVASGGYTF. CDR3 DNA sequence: TGTGCCAGCAGTAAATATCCGGTGGCGTCGGGGGGCTACACCTTC.

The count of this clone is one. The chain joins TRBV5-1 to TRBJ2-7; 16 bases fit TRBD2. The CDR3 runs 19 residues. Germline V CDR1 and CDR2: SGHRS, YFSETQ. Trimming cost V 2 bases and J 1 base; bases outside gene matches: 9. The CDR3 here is CASSFTTGLAGGESYEQYF. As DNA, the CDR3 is TGCGCCAGCAGCTTTACTACGGGACTAGCGGGAGGGGAATCCTACGAGCAGTACTTC.

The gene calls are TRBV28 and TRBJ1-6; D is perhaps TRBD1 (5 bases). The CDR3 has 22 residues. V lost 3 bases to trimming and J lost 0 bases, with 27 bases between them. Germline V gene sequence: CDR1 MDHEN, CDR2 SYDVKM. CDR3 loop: CASSLGQGGVYGKSSYNSPLHF. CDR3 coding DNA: TGTGCCAGCAGTTTGGGGCAGGGTGGGGTATATGGGAAGAGCTCCTATAATTCACCCCTCCACTTT.

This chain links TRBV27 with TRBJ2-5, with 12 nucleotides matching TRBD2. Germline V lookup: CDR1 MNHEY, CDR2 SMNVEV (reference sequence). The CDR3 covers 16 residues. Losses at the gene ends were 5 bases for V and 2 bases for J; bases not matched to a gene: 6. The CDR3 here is CASSPRTSGTQETQYF. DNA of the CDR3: TGTGCCAGCAGTCCCCGGACTAGCGGGACACAAGAGACCCAGTACTTC.

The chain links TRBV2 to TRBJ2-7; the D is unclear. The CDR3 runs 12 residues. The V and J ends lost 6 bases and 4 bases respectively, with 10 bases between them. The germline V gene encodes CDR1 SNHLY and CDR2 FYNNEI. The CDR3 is CASRPGSYEQYF. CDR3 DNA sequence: TGTGCCAGCAGGCCTGGATCTTACGAGCAGTACTTC.

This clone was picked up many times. The CDR3 loop reads CASGLVTLSTDTQYF. The CDR3 DNA reads as TGTGCCAGCGGCCTAGTAACGCTTAGCACAGATACGCAGTATTTT. V is TRBV27 and J is TRBJ2-3; D call uncertain. The CDR3 loop spans 15 amino acids. Germline assignment: CDR1 MNHEY and CDR2 SMNVEV (reference sequence). The V end was cut by 8 bases, the J end by 0 bases, with 15 bases between.

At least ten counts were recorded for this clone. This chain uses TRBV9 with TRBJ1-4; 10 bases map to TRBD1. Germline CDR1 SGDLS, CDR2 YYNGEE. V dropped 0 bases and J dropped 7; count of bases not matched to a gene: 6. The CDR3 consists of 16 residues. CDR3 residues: CASSVALTGGGEKLFF. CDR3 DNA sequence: TGTGCCAGCAGCGTAGCCCTGACAGGGGGCGGTGAAAAACTGTTTTTT.

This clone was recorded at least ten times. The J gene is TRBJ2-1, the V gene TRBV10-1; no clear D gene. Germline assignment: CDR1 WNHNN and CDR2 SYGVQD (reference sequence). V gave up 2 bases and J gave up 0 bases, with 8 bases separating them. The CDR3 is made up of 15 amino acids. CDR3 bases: TGCGCCAGCAGTGAGACCCCCAGCTCCTACAATGAGCAGTTCTTC. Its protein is CASSETPSSYNEQFF.

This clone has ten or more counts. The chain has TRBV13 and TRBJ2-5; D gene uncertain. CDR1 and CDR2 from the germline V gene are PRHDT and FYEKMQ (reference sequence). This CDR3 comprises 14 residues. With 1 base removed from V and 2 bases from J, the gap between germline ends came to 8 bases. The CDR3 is CASSLERMQETQYF. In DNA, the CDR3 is TGTGCCAGCAGCTTAGAACGGATGCAAGAGACCCAGTACTTC.